This T cell receptor beta chain was captured in a study of T-cell reconstitution after alpha-beta-depleted transplantation in children. TCRbeta library construction was performed incorporating unique molecular identifiers. A single record per CDR3 protein comes from TCRdb applying MiXCR to the PCR reads. The table includes about 190,000 distinct CDR3 sequences, more than 6.5% detected once. The CDR3 is 15 amino acids. V was shortened by 4 bases and J by 4 bases, with 16 bases between the two germline ends. Per germline, CDR1 LGHNA and CDR2 YSLEER. This clonotype was detected only a few times. Specimen: PBMCs from the stem cell graft donor, collected from the stem cell graft. The TCR sequence derives from a human donor who donated a stem cell graft to a child with Wiskott-Aldrich syndrome. The chain carries TRBV4-3 and TRBJ2-5; TRBD1 might be the D (6 bases). CDR3 sequence: CASSLRGSAGETQYF. CDR3 nucleotides: TGCGCCAGCAGCCTGAGGGGGTCCGCGGGAGAGACCCAGTACTTC.